The 24 T cell receptor beta chains below were found in one sample sequenced in a study of shared clonotypes between healthy human individuals. Measured with immunoSEQ multiplex PCR; TCRdb has only the in-frame clones, and not every one. In the table there are approximately 1.9 million clones, about 94% of which are singletons. Naive CD8 populations comprised CD45RO-negative cells positively selected for CCR7, excluding terminally differentiated effector memory CD45RA+ cells. The sequencing input was naive CD8+ T cells from PBMCs. The receptors come from a man between 18 and 35 years old in good health. Some clones in this sample may be carry-over from other donors' samples.

V usage is TRBV29-1 and J usage is TRBJ2-1, with unresolved D. This CDR3 comprises 16 residues. Germline V gene data show CDR1 as SQVTM and CDR2 as ANQGSEA. V lost 0 bases, J lost 1 base, and 13 bases lay in between. CDR3 sequence (DNA): TGCAGCGTTGAAGATCTTAGGGATTTGTCCTACAATGAGCAGTTCTTC. Protein sequence: CSVEDLRDLSYNEQFF.

The V and J genes are TRBV27 and TRBJ2-5; D is perhaps TRBD2 (6 bases). Germline assignment: CDR1 MNHEY and CDR2 SMNVEV (reference sequence). V was clipped by 5 bases and J by 1 base, with 14 bases between them. The CDR3 sequence is 15 residues long. CDR3 DNA sequence: TGTGCCAGCAGTAGGGAGCGGGCAATCCAAGAGACCCAGTACTTC. This sequence encodes CASSRERAIQETQYF.

J is TRBJ2-1 and V is TRBV27; 13 bases map to TRBD2. V was pared by 7 bases and J by 6 bases, with 9 bases of the junction left unmatched. Germline CDR1 MNHEY, CDR2 SMNVEV (reference sequence). The CDR3 contains 16 residues. The CDR3 loop is CASMGTSGIPGNEQFF. The CDR3 nucleotides read TGTGCCAGCATGGGGACTAGCGGGATCCCCGGCAATGAGCAGTTCTTC.

This chain joins TRBV25-1 and TRBJ1-1; D is possibly TRBD1 (5 bases). The germline V gene encodes CDR1 MGHDK and CDR2 SYGVNS. V dropped 5 bases and J dropped 6 bases, with 22 bases sitting between them. The length of the CDR3 is 16 residues. CDR3 residues: CASSQGEITGWAEAFF. The CDR3 DNA reads as TGTGCCAGCAGTCAAGGGGAGATTACCGGTTGGGCTGAAGCTTTCTTT.

The chain has TRBV28 and TRBJ2-5; 8 bases map to TRBD2. CDR3 length equals 14 residues. V gave up 6 bases and J gave up 4 bases; unmatched junction bases: 7. From germline, CDR1 is MDHEN and CDR2 SYDVKM. Here the CDR3 reads CASSSGTRGETQYF. For the CDR3, the DNA is TGTGCCAGCAGCTCCGGGACTAGGGGAGAGACCCAGTACTTC.

This clone was seen once. The chain is built from TRBV28 and TRBJ2-5, with 11 bases identical to TRBD2. V shed 2 bases, J shed 2 bases, and the junction held 4 bases outside the gene matches. Per germline, CDR1 MDHEN and CDR2 SYDVKM. This CDR3 contains 16 residues. In nucleotides, the CDR3 is TGTGCCAGCAGTTTACTAATAGCGGGAGGGCAAGAGACCCAGTACTTC. Its translation: CASSLLIAGGQETQYF.

The rearrangement uses TRBV10-3 and TRBJ2-1; the D gene is possibly TRBD2 (6 bases). V lost 0 bases to trimming and J lost 5 bases, with 8 bases between them. The germline V gene has CDR1 ENHRY and CDR2 SYGVKD. The CDR3 consists of 14 residues. In nucleotides, the CDR3 is TGTGCCATCAGTGAGTCTTGGGGGGACAATGAGCAGTTCTTC. As protein: CAISESWGDNEQFF.

The rearrangement uses TRBV9 and TRBJ2-1, with TRBD2 matching 8 bases. Trimming took 0 bases from V and 7 from J; bases not matched to a gene: 3. The germline V gene has CDR1 SGDLS and CDR2 YYNGEE. The CDR3 sequence is 14 residues long. CDR3 residues: CASSVVPSGNEQFF. CDR3 in DNA: TGTGCCAGCAGCGTAGTACCTAGCGGGAATGAGCAGTTCTTC.

The rearrangement links TRBV28 to TRBJ2-3, with D hard to call. The germline V gene has CDR1 MDHEN and CDR2 SYDVKM. The CDR3 loop spans 14 amino acids. Trimming removed 6 bases from V and 4 bases from J, with 14 bases in between. The CDR3 is CASSKASVPDTQYF. As DNA, the CDR3 is TGTGCCAGCAGCAAGGCGTCGGTACCAGATACGCAGTATTTT.

This chain uses TRBV21-1 with TRBJ1-3. TRBV21-1 is a documented pseudogene. The CDR3 runs 14 residues. The chain's CDR3 is CASSNRGSGNTIYF. The DNA for the CDR3 is TGTGCCAGCAGCAATCGCGGTTCTGGAAACACCATATATTTT.

The chain uses TRBV6-5 and TRBJ2-1; D may be TRBD1 or TRBD2 (6 bases each). CDR3 length equals 14 residues. In germline, CDR1 is MNHEY, CDR2 SVGAGI. With 5 bases removed from V and 4 bases from J, the gap between germline ends came to 12 bases. In DNA, the CDR3 is TGTGCCAGCAGTCCGGGGGCGTTGTACAATGAGCAGTTCTTC. This sequence encodes CASSPGALYNEQFF.

This clone came up a few times. The gene calls are TRBV28 and TRBJ1-5; D is unclear. The V gene's germline CDR1 is MDHEN and CDR2 SYDVKM. The length of the CDR3 is 17 residues. The germline V and J ends were trimmed by 4 bases and 5 bases, with 21 bases remaining between them. The CDR3 DNA reads TGTGCCAGCAGTTCCCCCTACCCTGAGCAAGACGATCAGCCCCAGCATTTT. Translated, it gives CASSSPYPEQDDQPQHF.

The rearrangement joins TRBV4-1 to TRBJ1-1; D remains ambiguous. Trimming took 4 bases from V and 0 from J, leaving 12 bases between them. The V gene's germline CDR1 is MGHRA and CDR2 YSYEKL. CDR3 length: 15 residues. This CDR3 is CASSPPGGMNTEAFF. CDR3 sequence (DNA): TGCGCCAGCAGCCCCCCGGGTGGGATGAACACTGAAGCTTTCTTT.

The chain joins TRBV7-9 to TRBJ2-5; D tentatively reads TRBD1 or TRBD2 (5 bases each). Germline V gene lookup returns CDR1 SEHNR and CDR2 FQNEAQ (reference sequence). There are 15 residues in the CDR3. V was clipped by 5 bases and J by 5 bases, with 18 bases between them. CDR3 amino acids: CASSPGTPKGETQYF. The DNA of the CDR3 is TGTGCCAGCAGCCCCGGGACCCCGAAGGGCGAGACCCAGTACTTC. The full variable domain, with the rest looked up from reference TRBV7-9 and TRBJ2-5, is DTGVSQNPRHKITKRGQNVTFRCDPISEHNRLYWYRQTLGQGPEFLTYFQNEAQLEKSRLLSDRFSAERPKGSFSTLEIQRTEQGDSAMYLCASSPGTPKGETQYFGPGTRLLVL.

Remarks on this clone: The same CDR3 arises from other DNA sequences in this sample as well. The rearrangement joins TRBV28 to TRBJ2-3; TRBD1 aligns across 9 bases. The CDR3 is 15 residues long. The V segment lost 5 bases and the J segment 4 bases; nucleotides outside the gene matches: 7. CDR1 and CDR2 from the germline V gene are MDHEN and SYDVKM. CDR3 protein: CASSRPGQGADTQYF. DNA of the CDR3: TGTGCCAGCAGTCGGCCGGGACAGGGAGCAGATACGCAGTATTTT. Combining the CDR3 with reference TRBV28 and TRBJ2-3 gives the whole variable domain DVKVTQSSRYLVKRTGEKVFLECVQDMDHENMFWYRQDPGLGLRLIYFSYDVKMKEKGDIPEGYSVSREKKERFSLILESASTNQTSMYLCASSRPGQGADTQYFGPGTRLTVL.

The chain links TRBV6-1 to TRBJ2-1; D assignment may be TRBD1 or TRBD2 (6 bases each). CDR3 length: 16 amino acids. V lost 2 bases and J lost 0, with 11 bases in between. Germline V gene sequence: CDR1 MNHNS, CDR2 SASEGT. CDR3 loop: CASSERGRYSYNEQFF. Here the CDR3 DNA reads TGTGCCAGCAGTGAACGGGGGCGGTACTCCTACAATGAGCAGTTCTTC.

V and J are TRBV13 and TRBJ2-3; maybe TRBD1 (5 bases). Germline assignment: CDR1 PRHDT and CDR2 FYEKMQ (reference sequence). This CDR3 has 15 residues. Deletions cut 6 bases from V and 1 base from J, with 14 bases between. The CDR3 DNA is TGTGCCAGCAGTATCTACAGGCAACGCACAGATACGCAGTATTTT. Amino acids: CASSIYRQRTDTQYF.

V and J are TRBV4-1 and TRBJ2-7, with D perhaps TRBD1 (6 bases). The CDR3 has 15 residues. Germline loops: CDR1 MGHRA, CDR2 YSYEKL. V was pared by 0 bases and J by 0 bases, with 9 bases between. The CDR3 DNA is TGCGCCAGCAGCCAAGAGGGGGCCTACTCCTACGAGCAGTACTTC. Translating it yields CASSQEGAYSYEQYF.

The rearrangement links TRBV6-5 to TRBJ1-2; unclear D gene. Germline values: CDR1 MNHEY, CDR2 SVGAGI. The CDR3 sequence is 14 residues long. V lost 6 bases to trimming and J lost 4 bases, with 15 bases between them. CDR3 DNA sequence: TGTGCCAGCAGCTACGGGCCCCCCTCCTATGGCTACACCTTC. As protein: CASSYGPPSYGYTF.

This sequence joins TRBV11-2 and TRBJ2-7, with 7 bases fitting TRBD1. V lost 3 bases and J lost 7; bases outside the gene matches: 6. The CDR3 runs to 13 residues. Germline V gene data show CDR1 as SGHAT and CDR2 as FQNNGV. CDR3 nucleotide sequence: TGTGCCAGCAGCTTTTGGGACAGCCAGGAGCAGTACTTC. It translates to CASSFWDSQEQYF.

This sequence joins TRBV11-2 and TRBJ2-5; TRBD2 matches 9 bases. Trimming cost V 0 bases and J 4 bases; bases outside gene matches: 9. CDR1 and CDR2 (germline): SGHAT, FQNNGV. The CDR3 runs to 17 residues. CDR3 residues: CASSLDLFAGGRETQYF. The CDR3 coding sequence is TGTGCCAGCAGCTTAGATCTATTTGCGGGAGGGCGAGAGACCCAGTACTTC.

The V and J genes are TRBV19 and TRBJ2-5; the D gene is possibly TRBD2 (6 bases). Germline CDR1 and CDR2: LNHDA and SQIVND (reference sequence). The CDR3 runs 14 residues. With 7 bases removed from V and 2 bases from J, the gap between germline ends came to 14 bases. CDR3 in amino acids: CASIDSGKQETQYF. The CDR3 DNA follows: TGTGCCAGTATCGATAGCGGCAAACAAGAGACCCAGTACTTC.

This chain uses TRBV29-1 with TRBJ2-7; 7 bases map to TRBD1. Germline CDR1 SQVTM, CDR2 ANQGSEA. J was trimmed by 0 bases and V by 6 bases; bases with no gene match: 8. The CDR3 runs to 14 residues. CDR3 residues: CSVDTTGDSYEQYF. Here the CDR3 DNA reads TGCAGCGTCGATACAACAGGGGACTCCTACGAGCAGTACTTC.

This chain joins TRBV14 and TRBJ2-1, with D possibly being TRBD2 (5 bases). Between the trimmed V and J ends, which lost 1 base and 7 bases, there was a span of 14 bases. The CDR3 has 15 residues. Looked up from germline, CDR1 is SGHDN and CDR2 is FVKESK. CDR3 bases: TGTGCCAGCAGCCAAGCTCTAGCCTTGTCAAATGAGCAGTTCTTC. Its protein is CASSQALALSNEQFF.